Described below is a single T cell receptor beta chain sequence and its context. This entry belongs to a study of blood T cell repertoires in COVID-19. Study information: COVID-19 samples from acute and convalescent phases originated in the United States, Italy and Spain.

As originally analysed: The assay estimated nucleated cells by amplifying reference gene primers. Generated by immunoSEQ multiplex PCR, the TCRdb table keeps only in-frame clones and is missing some. That table furnishes V, J and clone size, whereas the DNA furnished D and trimming. The sample has some 30,000 clones, less than 95% seen once. Germline CDR1 MNHNY, CDR2 SVGAGI (reference sequence). The length of the CDR3 is 16 residues. V lost 2 bases and J 2 bases, leaving 15 bases between the germline ends. Sequencing was done on a sample of peripheral blood. This receptor was identified in a man aged 70-80 years with active or convalescent COVID-19. The chain employs TRBV6-6 and TRBJ1-1; D perhaps matches TRBD1 (6 bases). The CDR3 protein is CASSYPSGGGNTEAFF. The CDR3 nucleotides are TGTGCCAGCAGTTACCCTTCTGGGGGGGGCAACACTGAAGCTTTCTTT.